The sample holds a few counts of the clone carrying this T cell receptor (beta chain). Antigen specificity is unknown. The entry originates in a study of T-cell memory formation after mild COVID-19. Notes on the study in general: The authors did not confirm SARS-CoV-2 specificity of second-wave clones peaking day 37.

From the 5' RACE reads, TCRdb called clonotypes with MiXCR, one entry per CDR3 protein. In the table there are roughly 410,000 distinct CDR3 sequences, 20% to 30% of which are singletons. V lost 1 base and J lost 8, with 7 bases in between. Germline CDR1 and CDR2: SGDLS and YYNGEE. The CDR3 length is 12 residues. The specimen sequenced was PBMCs or a T cell subset sorted from them (not recorded which). This clonotype originated in an adult woman who had mild COVID-19 (a few samples of this study predate the infection). Cell type and time point are not known. The chain links TRBV9 to TRBJ2-1; D not certain. The CDR3 loop reads CASSVNGDEQFF. CDR3 bases: TGTGCCAGCAGCGTAAATGGCGATGAGCAGTTCTTC.